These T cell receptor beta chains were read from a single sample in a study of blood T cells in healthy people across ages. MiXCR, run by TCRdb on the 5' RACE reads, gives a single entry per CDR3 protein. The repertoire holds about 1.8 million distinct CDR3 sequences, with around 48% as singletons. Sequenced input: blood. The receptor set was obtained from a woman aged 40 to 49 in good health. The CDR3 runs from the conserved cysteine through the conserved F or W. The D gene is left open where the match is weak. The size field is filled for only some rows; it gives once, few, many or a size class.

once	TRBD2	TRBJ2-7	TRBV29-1	CSVAPTSGKRSEQYF	TGCAGCGTTGCCCCGACTAGCGGGAAAAGGAGCGAGCAGTACTTC
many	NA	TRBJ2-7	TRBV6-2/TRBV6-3	CASRPSSGKGYYEQYF	TGTGCCAGCAGGCCCTCTTCAGGGAAGGGGTACTACGAGCAGTACTTC
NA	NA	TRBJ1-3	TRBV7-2	CASSFEGFGNTIYF	TGTGCCAGCAGCTTCGAGGGTTTTGGAAACACCATATATTTT
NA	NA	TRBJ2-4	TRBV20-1	CSARRGGTEQYF	TGCAGTGCTAGAAGAGGGGGGACTGAGCAGTACTTC
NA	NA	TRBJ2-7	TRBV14	CASSRSQYNEQYF	TGTGCCAGCAGCCGGTCCCAGTACAATGAGCAGTACTTC
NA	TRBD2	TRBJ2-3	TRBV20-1	CSANGLASGDTQYF	TGCAGTGCGAACGGACTAGCTTCGGGCGATACGCAGTATTTT
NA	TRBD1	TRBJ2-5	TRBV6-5	CASSYPGQGAQTQYF	TGTGCCAGCAGTTACCCGGGACAGGGGGCGCAGACCCAGTACTTC
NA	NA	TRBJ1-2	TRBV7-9	CASSAAEATVGYTF	TGTGCCAGCAGCGCGGCGGAGGCTACAGTAGGCTACACCTTC
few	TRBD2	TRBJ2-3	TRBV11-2	CASSLESGGGYTDTQYF	TGTGCCAGCAGCTTAGAGAGCGGGGGGGGATACACAGATACGCAGTATTTT
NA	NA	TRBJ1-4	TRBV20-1	CSAREGGEKLFF	TGCAGTGCTAGAGAGGGCGGAGAAAAACTGTTTTTT
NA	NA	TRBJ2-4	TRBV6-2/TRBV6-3	CASSREGQSYIQYF	TGTGCCAGCAGCCGGGAGGGACAGTCCTACATTCAGTACTTC
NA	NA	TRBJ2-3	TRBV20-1	CSAMRRGLTDTQYF	TGCAGTGCCATGAGGCGGGGCCTCACAGATACGCAGTATTTT
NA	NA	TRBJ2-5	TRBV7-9	CASSLATVRDRDIQETQYF	TGTGCCAGCAGCTTAGCTACCGTCCGGGACCGGGATATACAGGAGACCCAGTACTTC
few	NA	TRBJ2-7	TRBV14	CASSQSGASSYEQYF	TGTGCCAGCAGCCAATCGGGGGCCAGCTCCTACGAGCAGTACTTC
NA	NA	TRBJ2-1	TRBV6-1	CASSCVGSNEQFF	TGTGCCAGCAGTTGTGTAGGTTCCAATGAGCAGTTCTTC
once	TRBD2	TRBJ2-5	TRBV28	CASATSGDSETQYF	TGTGCCAGCGCGACTAGCGGGGATTCGGAGACCCAGTACTTC
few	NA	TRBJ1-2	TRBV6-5	CASSYGDISYGYTF	TGTGCCAGCAGTTACGGGGACATCTCCTATGGCTACACCTTC
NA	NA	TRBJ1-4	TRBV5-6	CASSLGRGRHEKLFF	TGTGCCAGCAGCTTAGGCAGGGGAAGGCATGAAAAACTGTTTTTT
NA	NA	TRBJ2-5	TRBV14	CASSRMWGVQETQYF	TGTGCCAGCAGCCGTATGTGGGGGGTCCAAGAGACCCAGTACTTC
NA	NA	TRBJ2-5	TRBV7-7	CASSPHPRETQYF	TGTGCTAGCAGCCCCCACCCCAGGGAGACCCAGTACTTC
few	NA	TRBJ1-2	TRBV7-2	CASSLGGLKFYGYTF	TGTGCCAGCAGCTTAGGCGGTCTTAAATTCTATGGCTACACCTTC
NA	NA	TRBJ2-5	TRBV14	CASSQDRRPRETQYF	TGTGCCAGCAGCCAAGACAGAAGGCCGCGAGAGACCCAGTACTTC
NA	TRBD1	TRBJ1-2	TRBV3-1	CASSPTNRGGASGYTF	TGTGCCAGCAGCCCAACTAACAGGGGAGGGGCGAGTGGCTACACCTTC
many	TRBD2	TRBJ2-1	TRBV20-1	CSARGLAGDNEQFF	TGCAGTGCTAGAGGACTAGCGGGGGACAATGAGCAGTTCTTC
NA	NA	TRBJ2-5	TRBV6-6	CASSSPSASETQYF	TGTGCCAGCAGTTCTCCCTCAGCGTCGGAGACCCAGTACTTC
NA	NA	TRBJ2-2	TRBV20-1	CSASDAHGELFF	TGCAGTGCTTCCGACGCGCACGGGGAGCTGTTTTTT
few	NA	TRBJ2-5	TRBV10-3	CAISESAGHTQETQYF	TGTGCCATCAGTGAGTCTGCGGGACATACTCAAGAGACCCAGTACTTC
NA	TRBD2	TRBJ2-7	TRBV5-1	CASSLAARGGQNEQYF	TGCGCCAGCAGCTTGGCGGCGCGGGGGGGTCAGAATGAGCAGTACTTC
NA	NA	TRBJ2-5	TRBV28	CASSAGPETQYF	TGTGCCAGCAGTGCAGGTCCGGAGACCCAGTACTTC